A single sample gave rise to the 5 T cell receptor beta chains below, sequenced in a study of blood T cells in healthy people across ages. Primed by a sample-barcoded 5' primer and a J-beta primer mix, a second PCR proceeded for about 7 to 12 cycles. MiXCR, run by TCRdb on the 5' RACE reads, gives a single entry per CDR3 protein. The sample shows roughly 1,500,000 distinct CDR3 sequences, around 42% of them seen only once. What was sequenced was blood. Every receptor here comes from a woman in her late teens or twenties in good health.

This clonotype occurred a few times. The V gene is TRBV5-6, the J gene TRBJ1-4, with TRBD1 matching 10 bases. V dropped 7 bases and J dropped 3; count of bases not matched to a gene: 6. Germline V CDR1 and CDR2: SGHDT, YYEEEE. The CDR3 is 15 amino acids. This chain's CDR3 is CASGGTGAPNEKLFF. CDR3 nucleotide sequence: TGTGCCAGCGGCGGGACAGGGGCCCCTAATGAAAAACTGTTTTTT.

As regards this clonotype: A read error may account for a junction end that differs from germline. The chain links TRBV28 to TRBJ2-7; 7 nucleotides align to TRBD2. Germline values: CDR1 MDHEN, CDR2 SYDVKM. There are 14 residues in the CDR3. CDR3 nucleotides: TGTGCCAGCAGTTTGAGCGGGGTATCCTACGGGCAGTACTTC. This translates into CASSLSGVSYGQYF.

V and J are TRBV5-6 and TRBJ1-5, with a possible D match to TRBD1 (5 bases). V was shortened by 2 bases and J by 1 base, with 7 bases between the two germline ends. The CDR3 loop spans 14 amino acids. Germline V gene data show CDR1 as SGHDT and CDR2 as YYEEEE. CDR3 in DNA: TGTGCCAGCAGCTTCGAGGGGAGCAATCAGCCCCAGCATTTT. This gives the protein CASSFEGSNQPQHF.

This clonotype was counted only a few times. The chain links TRBV5-1 to TRBJ2-1; weak D call: TRBD1 (5 bases). Per germline, CDR1 SGHRS and CDR2 YFSETQ. V lost 9 bases and J lost 8, with 27 bases in between. The CDR3 covers 16 residues. For the CDR3, the DNA is TGCGCCACCCGGTCAGGGTTAATGACCCGGGCGGATGAGCAGTTCTTC. Amino acid sequence: CATRSGLMTRADEQFF.

The rearrangement links TRBV30 to TRBJ1-2; D perhaps matches TRBD1 (5 bases). V lost 1 base and J lost 2, with 11 bases in between. CDR1 and CDR2 from the germline V gene are GTSNPN and SVGIG (reference sequence). This CDR3 has 14 amino acids. As DNA, the CDR3 is TGTGCCTGGAGTGCACGCAGACAGAACTATGGCTACACCTTC. It is translated as CAWSARRQNYGYTF. Filled out from reference TRBV30 and TRBJ1-2, the complete variable domain reads SQTIHQWPATLVQPVGSPLSLECTVEGTSNPNLYWYRQAAGRGLQLLFYSVGIGQISSEVPQNLSASRPQDRQFILSSKKLLLSDSGFYLCAWSARRQNYGYTFGSGTRLTVV.